This TCR beta chain is from a study of blood T cells in healthy people across ages. Overall study: About one barcoded beta molecule per two T cells came from capture by template switching.

The CDR3 is 17 amino acids. Germline V gene lookup returns CDR1 LGHDT and CDR2 YNNKEL (reference sequence). V was clipped by 1 base and J by 5 bases; unmatched bases: 10. Sample-barcoded 5' priming and a J-beta primer mix drove a second PCR of 7 to 11 cycles. Via MiXCR, TCRdb re-called the 5' RACE reads, giving one row per CDR3 protein. The sample records roughly 800,000 distinct CDR3 sequences, roughly 24% being singletons. This same sample was also part of a study on T cells of mothers and their children.

The specimen was blood. This chain links TRBV3-1 with TRBJ2-5; TRBD2 matches 10 bases. The sequence derives from a boy between 10 and 17 years old in good health. CDR3 DNA: TGTGCCAGCAGCCAAGGTAGCGGGGGGACCCTATGGGAGACCCAGTACTTC. Protein sequence: CASSQGSGGTLWETQYF.